The present T cell receptor beta chain was sequenced within a study of shared clonotypes between healthy human individuals. The germline CDR1 and CDR2 sequences are MNHNS and SASEGT. V was pared by 1 base and J by 2 bases, with 10 bases between. The CDR3 sequence is 15 residues long. The naive CD8 population came from CD45RO-negative cells selected for CCR7, without terminally differentiated effector memory CD45RA+ cells. The test was conducted at deep level. The method was immunoSEQ multiplex PCR; TCRdb's version includes in-frame clones alone and lacks a portion of them. Found here are approximately 600,000 clones, approximately 95% of them singletons; the top ten hold over 0.09%. Only one count was recorded for this clone. Its antigen is unknown. Study-level findings and limits: Specimens sampled were limited to blood, with tissue repertoires likely differing. Estimated richness was generally greater in naive than memory subsets.

Sequences were obtained from naive CD8+ T cells sorted from blood. The source of this sequence is a young woman in good health. The rearrangement joins TRBV6-1 to TRBJ2-3; the D gene is possibly TRBD2 (5 bases). CDR3 coding DNA: TGTGCCAGCAGTGAAGTCCCAGACTACACAGATACGCAGTATTTT. Its protein is CASSEVPDYTDTQYF.